One sample yielded the 30 T cell receptor beta chains listed below, sequenced in a study of response to subunit inactivated influenza vaccine. One entry per CDR3 protein results from TCRdb running MiXCR on the RT-PCR reads. This sample yields fewer than 700,000 distinct CDR3 sequences, of which under 15% are seen a single time; around 13% belongs to the top ten. Sequenced here: PBMCs from blood, sampled about 6 weeks after vaccination. The receptors originated from a man aged 45 to 65 who received an inactivated influenza vaccine.

The CDR3 sequence is CASSPVGPKNIQYF. DNA for the CDR3: TGTGCCAGCAGCCCCGTTGGGCCCAAAAACATTCAGTACTTC. The rearrangement joins TRBV5-6 to TRBJ2-4; D is unresolved. V was shortened by 4 bases and J by 2 bases, with 10 bases between the two germline ends. The length of the CDR3 is 14 residues. Germline values: CDR1 SGHDT, CDR2 YYEEEE.

This chain uses TRBV24-1 with TRBJ2-2, with a weak D call TRBD2 (6 bases). Germline CDR1 and CDR2: KGHDR and SFDVKD. The CDR3 is made up of 16 amino acids. The germline V and J ends were trimmed by 6 bases and 2 bases, with 15 bases remaining between them. The CDR3 here is CATSSPGLPNTGELFF. CDR3 DNA sequence: TGTGCCACCAGTAGCCCTGGACTACCCAACACCGGGGAGCTGTTTTTT.

This clonotype was seen more than once but under ten times. The chain uses TRBV7-2 and TRBJ2-1; 8 bases align to TRBD2. The CDR3 has 16 residues. V shed 0 bases and J 6 bases; nucleotides not matched to a gene: 7. From germline, CDR1 is SGHTA and CDR2 FQGNSA. The CDR3 nucleotides are TGTGCCAGCAGCTTAGCGCTGACGGGGGGGCTCAATGAGCAGTTCTTC. This translates into CASSLALTGGLNEQFF.

The chain employs TRBV6-5 and TRBJ2-1; D tentatively fits TRBD1 or TRBD2 (6 bases each). Trimming pared 5 bases from V and 15 bases from J, leaving 17 bases between. The CDR3 loop spans 12 amino acids. CDR1 and CDR2 from the germline V gene are MNHEY and SVGAGI. In DNA, the CDR3 is TGTGCCAGCAGTGATAGGGGGGACGTTAGGTTCTTC. Translation: CASSDRGDVRFF.

This clonotype was seen a few times. The rearrangement uses TRBV29-1 and TRBJ2-3, with a possible D match to TRBD1 (6 bases). V lost 2 bases to trimming and J lost 4 bases, with 7 bases between them. Germline V CDR1 and CDR2: SQVTM, ANQGSEA. The CDR3 covers 12 residues. CDR3 residues: CSVERTADTQYF. The CDR3, as DNA: TGCAGCGTTGAAAGGACAGCAGATACGCAGTATTTT.

This rearrangement joins TRBV28 to TRBJ1-1; D call uncertain. Germline V gene sequence: CDR1 MDHEN, CDR2 SYDVKM. The V end was cut by 3 bases, the J end by 5 bases, with 13 bases between. The CDR3 extends over 14 amino acids. DNA of the CDR3: TGTGCCAGCAGTTTTTTCCGGGTAGGGACTGAAGCTTTCTTT. Its protein product is CASSFFRVGTEAFF.

This clonotype was counted between two and nine times. Written as DNA, the CDR3 is TGTGCCAGCAGCTTATCACTGAGGACAGTCCAAGAGACCCAGTACTTC. Protein: CASSLSLRTVQETQYF. The rearrangement uses TRBV7-9 and TRBJ2-5, with TRBD1 as a possible D gene (6 bases). Germline V gene data show CDR1 as SEHNR and CDR2 as FQNEAQ (reference sequence). With 2 bases removed from V and 1 base from J, the gap between germline ends came to 14 bases. The CDR3 spans 16 residues.

The V and J genes are TRBV7-3 and TRBJ2-1; tentatively, D is TRBD2 (6 bases). Germline CDR1 and CDR2: SGHTA and FQGTGA. The CDR3 runs 16 residues. The germline V and J ends were trimmed by 2 bases and 1 base, with 12 bases remaining between them. CDR3 sequence: CASSLRREESYNEQFF. In nucleotides, the CDR3 is TGTGCCAGCAGCTTACGGCGGGAAGAGTCCTACAATGAGCAGTTCTTC.

This clonotype was counted only a few times. The J gene is TRBJ2-2, the V gene TRBV10-2, with no clear D. Germline lookup yields CDR1 WSHSY and CDR2 SAAADI. CDR3 length equals 14 residues. Trimming shortened V by 5 bases and J by 1 base, and 8 bases separated the two germline ends. CDR3: CASSRTRNTGELFF. The CDR3 bases are TGCGCCAGCAGTAGAACAAGGAACACCGGGGAGCTGTTTTTT.

This clonotype has more than one count but fewer than ten. The V and J genes are TRBV5-8 and TRBJ2-4, with TRBD1 matching over 8 bases. V lost 4 bases, J lost 1 base, and 7 bases stayed unmatched. CDR3 length: 16 residues. Germline lookup yields CDR1 SGHTS and CDR2 YDEGEE. CDR3 amino acids: CASSDGTGGAKNIQYF. The CDR3, as DNA: TGTGCCAGCAGCGACGGGACAGGAGGGGCCAAAAACATTCAGTACTTC.

The table lists this clonotype with many counts. This chain connects TRBV20-1 to TRBJ1-2; a weak D match, TRBD1 (6 bases). The germline V gene has CDR1 DFQATT and CDR2 SNEGSKA (reference sequence). The length of the CDR3 is 12 residues. Here the CDR3 reads CRPDSGNYGYTF. CDR3 nucleotide sequence: TGCAGACCGGACAGTGGTAACTATGGCTACACCTTC.

This chain connects TRBV3-1 to TRBJ2-6; the match to TRBD2 covers 16 bases. Germline CDR1 reads LGHDT; CDR2 reads YNNKEL (reference sequence). This CDR3 has 18 amino acids. V trimming: 5 bases; J trimming: 3 bases; junction bases outside the gene matches: 4. The CDR3 DNA reads as TGTGCCAGCAGCTCGGGACTAGCGGGGGGGCTTGGGGCCAACGTCCTGACTTTC. It translates to CASSSGLAGGLGANVLTF.

This clonotype was detected only a few times. The chain links TRBV7-2 to TRBJ2-6; D call uncertain. CDR1 and CDR2 (germline): SGHTA, FQGNSA. This CDR3 is built from 16 residues. V was cut by 5 bases and J by 2 bases, with 13 bases left in between. This chain's CDR3 is CASSHPTSPGANVLTF. The DNA of the CDR3 is TGTGCCAGCAGCCACCCGACATCTCCTGGGGCCAACGTCCTGACTTTC.

This chain links TRBV20-1 with TRBJ2-5; D is tentatively TRBD1 or TRBD2 (5 bases each). This CDR3 has 12 residues. Trimming removed 5 bases at V and 1 base at J, with 8 bases between. The germline CDR1 and CDR2 sequences are DFQATT and SNEGSKA (reference sequence). This CDR3 is CSAAGAQETQYF. DNA for the CDR3: TGCAGTGCTGCCGGGGCCCAAGAGACCCAGTACTTC.

The chain couples TRBV7-6 to TRBJ2-1; no reliable D call. Trimming pared 2 bases from V and 2 bases from J, leaving 13 bases between. CDR1 is SGHVS, CDR2 FNYEAQ, per germline. The CDR3 sequence is 16 residues long. CDR3 in amino acids: CASSLMSGLTYNEQFF. DNA of the CDR3: TGTGCCAGCAGCTTAATGTCCGGTCTAACCTACAATGAGCAGTTCTTC.

This clonotype was picked up many times. The chain employs TRBV28 and TRBJ2-7; D unclear. Trimming removed 5 bases at V and 3 bases at J, with 8 bases between. This CDR3 has 12 amino acids. CDR1 is MDHEN, CDR2 SYDVKM, per germline. The CDR3 sequence: CASSPTNYEQYF. The CDR3 DNA reads TGTGCCAGCAGTCCGACCAACTACGAGCAGTACTTC.

This chain uses TRBV28 with TRBJ2-5; D gene ambiguous. V dropped 5 bases and J dropped 5 bases, with 12 bases sitting between them. This CDR3 has 13 amino acids. Looked up from germline, CDR1 is MDHEN and CDR2 is SYDVKM. In nucleotides, the CDR3 is TGTGCCAGCAGTCAACCCCCACCTGAGACCCAGTACTTC. Its translation is CASSQPPPETQYF.

This clonotype was detected only a few times. The CDR3 here is CSARDQANYGYTF. In nucleotides, the CDR3 is TGCAGTGCTAGAGATCAGGCAAACTATGGCTACACCTTC. This chain uses TRBV20-1 with TRBJ1-2; D unclear. From germline, CDR1 is DFQATT and CDR2 SNEGSKA (reference sequence). This CDR3 is built from 13 residues. V dropped 0 bases and J dropped 2 bases, with 7 bases sitting between them.

This clonotype was picked up a small number of times. This chain's CDR3 is CSVLRTDTQYF. The CDR3, as DNA: TGCAGCGTTCTCCGTACAGATACGCAGTATTTT. The rearrangement links TRBV29-1 to TRBJ2-3; D is unresolved. Trimming took 5 bases from V and 3 from J, leaving 6 bases between them. The germline V gene encodes CDR1 SQVTM and CDR2 ANQGSEA. This CDR3 contains 11 residues.

This clonotype was picked up many times. CDR3 in DNA: TGTGCCAGCAGCGTCGGACAGCGTGAAAAACTGTTTTTT. Protein: CASSVGQREKLFF. The gene calls are TRBV7-6 and TRBJ1-4; D perhaps matches TRBD1 (6 bases). Germline V lookup: CDR1 SGHVS, CDR2 FNYEAQ. V was cut by 5 bases and J by 7 bases, with 11 bases left in between. The CDR3 is 13 amino acids.

This chain connects TRBV5-6 to TRBJ2-5, with D tentatively TRBD1 or TRBD2 (5 bases each). The length of the CDR3 is 16 residues. The V and J ends lost 6 bases and 1 base respectively, with 19 bases between them. The germline gives CDR1 SGHDT, CDR2 YYEEEE. CDR3 sequence reads: CASIGGPVLGQETQYF. In DNA, the CDR3 is TGTGCCAGCATTGGGGGACCTGTGCTTGGCCAAGAGACCCAGTACTTC. The whole variable domain, remainder taken from reference TRBV5-6 and TRBJ2-5, is DAGVTQSPTHLIKTRGQQVTLRCSPKSGHDTVSWYQQALGQGPQFIFQYYEEEERQRGNFPDRFSGHQFPNYSSELNVNALLLGDSALYLCASIGGPVLGQETQYFGPGTRLLVL.

In its sample, this clonotype was seen a few times. The junction shows a germline mismatch at one end, possibly a read error. The CDR3 nucleotides read TGTGCCAGCAGTTTGGGACAGATCTCCTACAATGAGCAGTTCTTC. Its protein product is CASSLGQISYNEQFF. V is TRBV5-5 and J is TRBJ2-1; 7 nucleotides align to TRBD1. Germline V gene sequence: CDR1 SGHKS, CDR2 YYEKEE (reference sequence). The CDR3 loop spans 15 amino acids.

This clonotype was counted only a few times. The rearrangement uses TRBV10-1 and TRBJ2-5; D may be TRBD2 (6 bases). Germline V gene lookup returns CDR1 WNHNN and CDR2 SYGVQD (reference sequence). Trimming pared 7 bases from V and 1 base from J, leaving 16 bases between. CDR3 length: 15 residues. CDR3: CASTGDSRSQETQYF. As DNA, the CDR3 is TGCGCCAGCACGGGGGACTCGAGGAGCCAAGAGACCCAGTACTTC.

The chain carries TRBV5-1 and TRBJ2-2; D ambiguous. Germline CDR1 reads SGHRS; CDR2 reads YFSETQ. The V end lost 4 bases, the J end lost 3 bases, and 10 bases lay between the germline ends. This CDR3 contains 14 residues. The CDR3 nucleotides are TGCGCCAGCAGCAGGCGAACGGACACCGGGGAGCTGTTTTTT. Its protein product is CASSRRTDTGELFF. The whole variable domain, filled in from reference TRBV5-1 and TRBJ2-2, reads KAGVTQTPRYLIKTRGQQVTLSCSPISGHRSVSWYQQTPGQGLQFLFEYFSETQRNKGNFPGRFSGRQFSNSRSEMNVSTLELGDSALYLCASSRRTDTGELFFGEGSRLTVL.

This clonotype was seen a handful of times. This sequence joins TRBV7-9 and TRBJ2-1; D may be TRBD2 (7 bases). The CDR3 spans 14 residues. The V end was cut by 7 bases, the J end by 6 bases, with 16 bases between. Per germline, CDR1 SEHNR and CDR2 FQNEAQ (reference sequence). For the CDR3, the DNA is TGTGCCAGCACCTTTGGCGGGGGCTTCAATGAGCAGTTCTTC. Translating it yields CASTFGGGFNEQFF.

In this sample, this clonotype turned up many times. V usage is TRBV29-1 and J usage is TRBJ1-2; D may be TRBD1 (6 bases). Trimming shortened V by 6 bases and J by 3 bases, and 14 bases separated the two germline ends. The V gene's germline CDR1 is SQVTM and CDR2 ANQGSEA. This CDR3 is built from 13 residues. CDR3 nucleotides: TGCAGCGTAGACGACAGGTCTGACTATGGCTACACCTTC. Residues: CSVDDRSDYGYTF.

The chain carries TRBV7-2 and TRBJ2-3; D uncertain. The CDR3 is made up of 13 amino acids. Germline assignment: CDR1 SGHTA and CDR2 FQGNSA. V lost 1 base, J lost 15 bases, and 17 bases lay in between. The CDR3, as DNA: TGTGCCAGCAGCTTAGGAGTCGAGCGCGCGGTTTATTTT. It is translated as CASSLGVERAVYF.

This clonotype turned up a few times. The chain recombines TRBV7-6 with TRBJ2-7, with 7 bases fitting TRBD2. The CDR3 is made up of 15 amino acids. CDR1 and CDR2 (germline): SGHVS, FNYEAQ. V was pared by 1 base and J by 3 bases, with 6 bases of the junction left unmatched. The CDR3 DNA follows: TGTGCCAGCAGCTTAGTCGCGACTAGCATCTACGAGCAGTACTTC. It specifies CASSLVATSIYEQYF.

This clonotype has only a few counts. At one boundary the junction diverges from the germline segment, which might be a read error. The CDR3 loop reads CASGQVKTEAFF. The CDR3 nucleotides are TGTGCCAGCGGACAGGTGAAGACTGAAGCTTTCTTT. The rearrangement joins TRBV2 to TRBJ1-1; 7 bases are a match to TRBD1. This CDR3 contains 12 residues. The germline CDR1 and CDR2 sequences are SNHLY and FYNNEI.

The chain employs TRBV7-2 and TRBJ1-1; TRBD1 agrees at 7 bases. This CDR3 is 15 amino acids long. Germline assignment: CDR1 SGHTA and CDR2 FQGNSA. J lost 4 bases, V lost 2 bases, and 7 bases had no gene match. The CDR3 sequence is CASSLTGAAATEAFF. CDR3 coding DNA: TGTGCCAGCAGCTTAACAGGGGCGGCGGCCACTGAAGCTTTCTTT. Drawing the rest from reference TRBV7-2 and TRBJ1-1, the complete variable domain is GAGVSQSPSNKVTEKGKDVELRCDPISGHTALYWYRQSLGQGLEFLIYFQGNSAPDKSGLPSDRFSAERTGGSVSTLTIQRTQQEDSAVYLCASSLTGAAATEAFFGQGTRLTVV.